Below, 25 T cell receptor beta chains from the same sample are listed, as sequenced in a study of shared clonotypes between healthy human individuals. The protocol was immunoSEQ multiplex PCR, while the TCRdb copy is restricted to in-frame clones and leaves out a portion. The data show approximately 110,000 clones, 55% to 80% seen once. Sequencing was carried out using memory CD8+ T cells sorted from blood. Subset in this sample: CD45RO+ cells pooled with CCR7-negative TemRA cells. These receptors all stem from a woman in her 30s in good health.

The CDR3, as DNA: TGTGCCAGCAGGAGGTCGGGACAGCCATACGAGCAGTACTTC. Its protein is CASRRSGQPYEQYF. The V gene is TRBV28, the J gene TRBJ2-7, with 7 bases fitting TRBD1. The ends lost 6 bases at V and 4 bases at J; junction bases unmatched: 9. From germline, CDR1 is MDHEN and CDR2 SYDVKM. CDR3 length: 14 residues.

This clone was counted a few times. V gene TRBV7-9 combines with J gene TRBJ2-7, with a possible D match to TRBD2 (6 bases). CDR3 length: 14 amino acids. CDR1 is SEHNR and CDR2 is FQNEAQ in the germline V gene (reference sequence). V was clipped by 4 bases and J by 4 bases, with 14 bases between them. This chain's CDR3 is CASSSSRAGYEQYF. In nucleotides, the CDR3 is TGTGCCAGCAGCTCCAGCAGGGCGGGGTACGAGCAGTACTTC.

The table lists this clone with a count of one. V is TRBV7-9 and J is TRBJ2-7; 10 bases match TRBD1. V shed 5 bases and J 6 bases; nucleotides not matched to a gene: 4. From germline, CDR1 is SEHNR and CDR2 FQNEAQ (reference sequence). The CDR3 has 13 amino acids. The CDR3, as DNA: TGTGCCAGCAGCCCATGGGACAGGGGCGAGCAGTACTTC. Translating gives CASSPWDRGEQYF.

The table lists this clone with a few counts. The V and J genes are TRBV5-6 and TRBJ2-5, with D possibly TRBD1 on 6 matching bases. Germline V gene lookup returns CDR1 SGHDT and CDR2 YYEEEE. The V end lost 1 base, the J end lost 4 bases, and 8 bases lay between the germline ends. The CDR3 is made up of 13 amino acids. CDR3 DNA sequence: TGTGCCAGCAGCTTGCTGGACAGAGAGACCCAGTACTTC. Its translation: CASSLLDRETQYF.

This clone appeared a few times. The chain has TRBV27 and TRBJ1-4, with 8 bases fitting TRBD1. This CDR3 is 16 amino acids long. Germline CDR1 reads MNHEY; CDR2 reads SMNVEV (reference sequence). V was clipped by 3 bases and J by 4 bases; unmatched bases: 7. CDR3 in DNA: TGTGCCAGCAGTTTTCACTCGACAGGGGTTAATGAAAAACTGTTTTTT. Protein: CASSFHSTGVNEKLFF.

This clone was seen a handful of times. The rearrangement links TRBV5-4 to TRBJ1-2; D may be TRBD1 (5 bases). The CDR3 runs 14 residues. CDR1 SGHNT and CDR2 YYREEE come from the germline V gene (reference sequence). V shed 3 bases and J shed 0 bases, with 9 bases lying between them. CDR3 DNA: TGTGCCAGCAGCTCGGGACGAACTAACTATGGCTACACCTTC. Translation: CASSSGRTNYGYTF.

CDR3 protein: CASSGSSYNEQFF. The CDR3, as DNA: TGTGCCAGCAGTGGAAGCTCCTACAATGAGCAGTTCTTC. The rearrangement joins TRBV28 to TRBJ2-1; D is uncertain. With 5 bases removed from V and 0 bases from J, the gap between germline ends came to 5 bases. The CDR3 extends over 13 amino acids. CDR1 MDHEN and CDR2 SYDVKM come from the germline V gene.

The chain employs TRBV21-1 and TRBJ1-2; the table's D call, TRBD1, was not checked against the DNA. TRBV21-1 is a known pseudogene. CDR3 length: 17 amino acids. The CDR3 nucleotides are TGTGCCAGCAGCGACAGGCGGACAGGGGCAGTAAACTATGGCTACACCTTC. The encoded protein is CASSDRRTGAVNYGYTF.

The chain has TRBV11-2 and TRBJ2-7; D is possibly TRBD1 or TRBD2 (5 bases each). Germline V gene data show CDR1 as SGHAT and CDR2 as FQNNGV. V lost 1 base and J 6 bases, leaving 10 bases between the germline ends. CDR3 length equals 13 residues. The CDR3 loop is CASSLVGDPEQYF. DNA for the CDR3: TGTGCCAGCAGCTTAGTCGGGGACCCCGAGCAGTACTTC. The entire variable domain, with the rest obtained from reference TRBV11-2 and TRBJ2-7, is as follows: EAGVAQSPRYKIIEKRQSVAFWCNPISGHATLYWYQQILGQGPKLLIQFQNNGVVDDSQLPKDRFSAERLKGVDSTLKIQPAKLEDSAVYLCASSLVGDPEQYFGPGTRLTVT.

This clone has a handful of counts. This sequence joins TRBV9 and TRBJ2-7, with D possibly TRBD2 on 6 matching bases. This CDR3 is built from 17 residues. Trimming took off 4 bases at V and 0 bases at J, with 20 bases between the two ends. Germline CDR1 is SGDLS and CDR2 is YYNGEE. CDR3 amino acids: CASSPGTVAASSYEQYF. The CDR3 DNA reads as TGTGCCAGCAGCCCTGGGACGGTAGCGGCGAGCTCCTACGAGCAGTACTTC.

This clone turned up a few times. At the DNA level, this CDR3 is encoded by other sequences in the same sample as well. This sequence joins TRBV6-5 and TRBJ2-5, with 11 bases identical to TRBD2. The length of the CDR3 is 14 residues. V shed 7 bases and J 5 bases; nucleotides not matched to a gene: 6. The germline gives CDR1 MNHEY, CDR2 SVGAGI. Here the CDR3 DNA reads TGTGCCAGCACCCCACTAGCGGGAGACGAGACCCAGTACTTC. Translated: CASTPLAGDETQYF.

The V call is TRBV2, the J call TRBJ2-5; the match to TRBD2 covers 7 bases. The CDR3 loop spans 14 amino acids. Looked up from germline, CDR1 is SNHLY and CDR2 is FYNNEI. After removal of 10 bases from V and 11 bases from J, the junction contained 19 bases not matched to a gene. The CDR3 region is CATEGAGEAIEQYF. CDR3 in DNA: TGTGCCACCGAGGGTGCGGGAGAGGCGATAGAGCAGTACTTC. The variable domain in full, with the rest retrieved from reference TRBV2 and TRBJ2-5, is EPEVTQTPSHQVTQMGQEVILRCVPISNHLYFYWYRQILGQKVEFLVSFYNNEISEKSEIFDDQFSVERPDGSNFTLKIRSTKLEDSAMYFCATEGAGEAIEQYFGPGTRLLVL.

The rearrangement links TRBV25-1 to TRBJ2-2, with unresolved D. V was trimmed by 4 bases and J by 2 bases, leaving 11 bases between them. Germline lookup yields CDR1 MGHDK and CDR2 SYGVNS. The CDR3 is 15 amino acids. CDR3 in amino acids: CASSVGTPNTGELFF. The CDR3 nucleotides read TGTGCCAGCAGTGTGGGAACCCCTAACACCGGGGAGCTGTTTTTT. The whole variable domain, remainder taken from reference TRBV25-1 and TRBJ2-2, is EADIYQTPRYLVIGTGKKITLECSQTMGHDKMYWYQQDPGMELHLIHYSYGVNSTEKGDLSSESTVSRIRTEHFPLTLESARPSHTSQYLCASSVGTPNTGELFFGEGSRLTVL.

This rearrangement joins TRBV19 to TRBJ2-7; D possibly uses TRBD1 or TRBD2 (6 bases each). Per the germline V gene, CDR1 is LNHDA and CDR2 is SQIVND (reference sequence). V lost 5 bases, J lost 2 bases, and 10 bases lay in between. The CDR3 is 13 amino acids. The CDR3 region has the DNA TGTGCCAGTAGTTTAAGGGGGGCCTACGAGCAGTACTTC. Translated, it gives CASSLRGAYEQYF.

There are a few counts of this clone. The chain combines TRBV7-9 with TRBJ1-1; D not certain. Trimming removed 5 bases from V and 0 bases from J, with 13 bases in between. CDR3 size: 15 residues. The germline V gene has CDR1 SEHNR and CDR2 FQNEAQ (reference sequence). CDR3 sequence (DNA): TGTGCCAGCAGCACAAAGGGCATCATGAACACTGAAGCTTTCTTT. Amino acid sequence: CASSTKGIMNTEAFF.

This clone was observed once. The gene calls are TRBV4-1 and TRBJ2-4; D ambiguous. V gave up 4 bases and J gave up 0 bases, with 19 bases separating them. The CDR3 covers 18 residues. Germline-derived CDR1 and CDR2 are MGHRA and YSYEKL. The CDR3 DNA is TGCGCCAGCAGCCGAGGTCCAAGTTGGCAACTAGCCAAAAACATTCAGTACTTC. Encoded protein: CASSRGPSWQLAKNIQYF.

In this sample, this clone turned up a few times. V and J are TRBV30 and TRBJ2-7; 9 bases align to TRBD1. V lost 5 bases and J lost 5; bases outside the gene matches: 7. The CDR3 spans 13 residues. Germline CDR1 reads GTSNPN; CDR2 reads SVGIG (reference sequence). As DNA, the CDR3 is TGTGCCTGGGGGGACAGGGCTTCCCACGAGCAGTACTTC. Protein product: CAWGDRASHEQYF.

The chain employs TRBV28 and TRBJ2-7; 12 positions agree with TRBD1. The CDR3 consists of 20 residues. The V gene's germline CDR1 is MDHEN and CDR2 SYDVKM. Germline trimming cut 5 bases from V and 7 bases from J; bases unmatched to any gene: 24. CDR3: CASSTPSIRHPGQGAWEQYF. The CDR3 DNA sequence: TGTGCCAGCAGTACCCCTAGCATTCGCCACCCGGGACAGGGGGCTTGGGAGCAGTACTTC.

The V and J genes are TRBV18 and TRBJ1-1; D may be TRBD1 (6 bases). Trimming shortened V by 2 bases and J by 4 bases, and 14 bases separated the two germline ends. CDR3 length equals 15 residues. Germline V gene sequence: CDR1 KGHSH, CDR2 LQKENI. The CDR3 loop reads CASSPVGGAGTEAFF. CDR3 nucleotides: TGTGCCAGCTCACCAGTTGGGGGCGCGGGCACTGAAGCTTTCTTT.

The chain links TRBV7-6 to TRBJ2-1, with D perhaps being TRBD1 or TRBD2 (7 bases each). CDR3 length: 13 residues. The V gene's germline CDR1 is SGHVS and CDR2 FNYEAQ. Trimming cost V 5 bases and J 7 bases, with 12 bases left between them. The CDR3 DNA sequence: TGTGCCAGCAGCCAGGGGGGAGGGAATGAGCAGTTCTTC. Amino acid sequence: CASSQGGGNEQFF.

This chain connects TRBV28 to TRBJ2-7, with TRBD1 matching over 11 bases. The CDR3 length is 16 residues. J gave up 5 bases and V 5 bases, and 11 bases lay outside the gene matches. CDR1 is MDHEN, CDR2 SYDVKM, per germline. As DNA, the CDR3 is TGTGCCAGCAGTCCACGCCCGGACAGGGGGCCGCACGAGCAGTACTTC. Protein product: CASSPRPDRGPHEQYF. Drawing the rest from reference TRBV28 and TRBJ2-7, the complete variable domain is DVKVTQSSRYLVKRTGEKVFLECVQDMDHENMFWYRQDPGLGLRLIYFSYDVKMKEKGDIPEGYSVSREKKERFSLILESASTNQTSMYLCASSPRPDRGPHEQYFGPGTRLTVT.

The J gene is TRBJ1-1, the V gene TRBV18; 10 bases match TRBD1. The CDR3 is 15 amino acids. The germline CDR1 and CDR2 sequences are KGHSH and LQKENI. V was pared by 3 bases and J by 5 bases, with 6 bases of the junction left unmatched. Here the CDR3 reads CASSPNTDRGTEAFF. The CDR3 nucleotides read TGTGCCAGCTCACCGAATACGGACAGGGGGACTGAAGCTTTCTTT. Variable domain in full (rest from reference TRBV18 and TRBJ1-1): NAGVMQNPRHLVRRRGQEARLRCSPMKGHSHVYWYRQLPEEGLKFMVYLQKENIIDESGMPKERFSAEFPKEGPSILRIQQVVRGDSAAYFCASSPNTDRGTEAFFGQGTRLTVV.

The chain recombines TRBV27 with TRBJ2-1; D unclear. Germline V gene data show CDR1 as MNHEY and CDR2 as SMNVEV (reference sequence). V gave up 0 bases and J gave up 2 bases, with 8 bases separating them. The CDR3 contains 15 residues. In DNA form, the CDR3 reads TGTGCCAGCAGTTTATCGCCCCGCACCTACAATGAGCAGTTCTTC. Amino acid sequence: CASSLSPRTYNEQFF.

The chain employs TRBV2 and TRBJ1-5, with D perhaps matching TRBD1 (6 bases). The CDR3 loop spans 15 amino acids. The germline gives CDR1 SNHLY, CDR2 FYNNEI. The V end lost 5 bases, the J end lost 4 bases, and 15 bases lay between the germline ends. CDR3 residues: CASSFHQGPNQPQHF. CDR3 bases: TGTGCCAGCAGTTTCCATCAGGGGCCAAATCAGCCCCAGCATTTT.

This clone was detected only once. The J gene is TRBJ2-3, the V gene TRBV4-2, with D hard to call. CDR1 LGHNA and CDR2 YNFKEQ come from the germline V gene. V lost 0 bases, J lost 0 bases, and 13 bases lay in between. The CDR3 covers 17 residues. As DNA, the CDR3 is TGTGCCAGCAGCCAAGATCTCGGCAGCCCTAGCACAGATACGCAGTATTTT. Translation: CASSQDLGSPSTDTQYF.